This T cell receptor beta chain was captured in a study of T-cell reconstitution after alpha-beta-depleted transplantation in children. There are 11 residues in the CDR3. Trimming removed 3 bases at V and 3 bases at J, with 2 bases between. Germline V gene sequence: CDR1 KGHDR, CDR2 SFDVKD. The library targeted TCRbeta and was prepared with unique molecular identifiers. TCRdb processed the PCR reads anew with MiXCR; each CDR3 protein has one entry. The table lists around 100,000 distinct CDR3 sequences, about 9.3% of them singletons. Of note for this clonotype: Its antigen is unknown.

Study conclusions and caveats: Surviving recipient T cells and thymic progenitors produced the high day-60 TCRbeta diversity seen in some patients.

This receptor was identified in a boy between 2 and 10 years old with acute lymphoblastic leukemia, due to receive a stem cell transplant. Here the sequenced sample was PBMCs, taken before TCRalphabeta/CD19-depleted stem cell transplant. The chain has TRBV24-1 and TRBJ2-7; no clear D gene. The CDR3 loop reads CATSDDYEQYF. The CDR3 DNA is TGTGCCACCAGTGATGACTACGAGCAGTACTTC.